The sequence of this T cell receptor (beta chain) was determined in a study of shared clonotypes between healthy human individuals. Whole-study context: A donor's plate count was three for CD4 naive and three for CD4 memory; CD8 naive had two and CD8 memory one. General study findings and limits: Generation probability values for non-shared clonotypes were lower than those for clonotypes shared by all four donors.

V gave up 3 bases and J gave up 3 bases, with 14 bases separating them. Germline V gene lookup returns CDR1 SEHNR and CDR2 FQNEAQ (reference sequence). This CDR3 has 15 residues. Concerning this clone: The antigen is undetermined.

As originally analysed: ImmunoSEQ junction-only sequences lacked quality scores, so their filtering differed. This table comes from immunoSEQ multiplex PCR, and its TCRdb copy is limited to in-frame clones, with some not included. From that table come the V and J calls and clone size; the DNA was used to work out D and trimming. The sample carries about 800,000 clones, around 96% recorded once. Naive CD8 isolation took CD45RO-negative cells positively selected for CCR7 and excluded terminally differentiated effector memory CD45RA+ cells. The sequencing input was naive CD8+ T cells sorted from blood. The V gene is TRBV7-9, the J gene TRBJ1-2; D remains unclear. This TCR derives from a man aged 25-45 years in good health. The CDR3 sequence: CASSFSPRVDYGYTF. CDR3 bases: TGTGCCAGCAGCTTCTCCCCGCGGGTTGACTATGGCTACACCTTC.